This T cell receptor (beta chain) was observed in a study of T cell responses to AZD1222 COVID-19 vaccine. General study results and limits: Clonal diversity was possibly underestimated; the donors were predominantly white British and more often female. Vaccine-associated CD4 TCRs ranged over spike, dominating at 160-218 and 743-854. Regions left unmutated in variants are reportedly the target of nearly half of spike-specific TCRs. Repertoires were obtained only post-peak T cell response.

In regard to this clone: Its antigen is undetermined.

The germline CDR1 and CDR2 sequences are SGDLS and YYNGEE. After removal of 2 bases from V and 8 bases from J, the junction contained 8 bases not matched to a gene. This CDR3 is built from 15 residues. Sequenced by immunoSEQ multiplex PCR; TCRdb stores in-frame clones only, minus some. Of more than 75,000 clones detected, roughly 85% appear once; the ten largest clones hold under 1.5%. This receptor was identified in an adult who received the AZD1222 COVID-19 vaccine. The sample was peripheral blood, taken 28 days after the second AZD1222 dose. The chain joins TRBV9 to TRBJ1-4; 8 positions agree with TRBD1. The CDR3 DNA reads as TGTGCCAGCAGCGTCCACAGGGGGTTGGGAGAAAAACTGTTTTTT. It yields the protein CASSVHRGLGEKLFF.